This T cell receptor (beta chain) came from a study of T cells after yellow fever vaccination. Study background: SMART-Seq v4 Ultra Low Input prepared libraries from low-cell fractions.

Overall study results and limits: Clonotype sharing between CD4 and CD8 compartments was small. Reappearance after the booster was seen for most primary-vaccination clones, at around 95% CD4 and about 90% CD8.

The CDR3 runs to 17 residues. Germline V gene data show CDR1 as SGHRS and CDR2 as YFSETQ. Trimming removed 0 bases from V and 7 bases from J, with 22 bases in between. This clonotype has a count of ten or more. Antigen specificity is unknown. Universal primer sites and UMIs were introduced during 5'RACE template-switching synthesis of TCR cDNA. TCRdb itself ran the 5' RACE reads through MiXCR, one entry per CDR3 protein. Here the sample spans 250,000 to 400,000 distinct CDR3 sequences, approximately 4.5% being singletons. This sequence was found in a man aged 18 to 30 who received the YFV17D yellow fever vaccine. J is TRBJ1-2 and V is TRBV5-1, with a weak D call TRBD1 (5 bases). The sample in question was PBMCs, obtained 15 days after the yellow fever booster vaccination. The CDR3 bases are TGCGCCAGCAGCTTGGGGGGGGGTGCCCAAAGGATCTCTGGCTACACCTTC. Its translation is CASSLGGGAQRISGYTF.